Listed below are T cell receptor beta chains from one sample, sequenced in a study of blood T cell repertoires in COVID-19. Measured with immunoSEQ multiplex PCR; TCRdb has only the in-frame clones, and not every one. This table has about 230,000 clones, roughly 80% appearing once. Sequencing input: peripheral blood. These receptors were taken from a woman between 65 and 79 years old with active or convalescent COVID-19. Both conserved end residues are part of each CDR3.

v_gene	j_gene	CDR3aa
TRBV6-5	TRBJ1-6	CASSWTGDSPLHF
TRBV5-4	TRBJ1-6	CASSSTGGNSPLHF
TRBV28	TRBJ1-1	CASRPAVWAEAFF
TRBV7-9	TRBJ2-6	CAIDYSGANVLTF
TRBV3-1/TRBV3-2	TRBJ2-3	CASSQDRSSRGDTQYF
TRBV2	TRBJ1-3	CASRTGYAGNTIYF
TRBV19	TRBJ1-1	CASSRTGVAFF
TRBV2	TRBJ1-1	CASTRQRNTEAFF
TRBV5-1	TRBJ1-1	CASSPNAQGNTEAFF
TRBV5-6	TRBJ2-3	CASSLAAGGSTDTQYF
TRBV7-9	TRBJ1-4	CASSVRRGNEKLFF
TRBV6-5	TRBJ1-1	CASSYSSGMGTEAFF
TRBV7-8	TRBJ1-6	CASSLGRGDRSPLHF
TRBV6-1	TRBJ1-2	CASSEFPRGEVYGYTF
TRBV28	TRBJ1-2	CASRPTGGGYTF
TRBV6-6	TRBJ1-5	CASNSGNQPQHF
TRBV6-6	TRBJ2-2	CASSYETGIPGELFF
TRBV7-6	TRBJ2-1	CASSPRQGLNYNEQFF
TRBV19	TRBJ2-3	CASSWGVTDTQYF
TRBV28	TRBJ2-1	CASSLGGEQFF
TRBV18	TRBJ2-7	CASSPLGQGYEQYF
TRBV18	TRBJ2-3	CASSPPGTVNTDTQYF
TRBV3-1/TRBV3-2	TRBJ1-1	CASSQPGQGTEAFF
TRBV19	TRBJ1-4	CASSTVGRDRVATNEKLFF
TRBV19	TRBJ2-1	CASSLAGGTYNEQFF
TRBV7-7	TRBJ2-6	CAILDQDNHSGANVLTF
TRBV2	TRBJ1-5	CASSDWGLVGQPQHF
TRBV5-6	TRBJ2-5	CASSLFREVQETQYF
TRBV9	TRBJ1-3	CASSVEEGSWNTIYF
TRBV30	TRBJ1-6	CAWAKSGQANSPLHF
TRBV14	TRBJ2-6	CASSHLGQARRSGANVLTF
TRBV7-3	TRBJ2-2	CASSLADRGDTGELFF
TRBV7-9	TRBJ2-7	CASSSRGRGPAYEQYF
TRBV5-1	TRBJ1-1	CASSSGQGAVDTEAFF
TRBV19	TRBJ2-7	CASRRSGDTAYEQYF
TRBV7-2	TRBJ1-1	CASSLRPSTGGFEAFF
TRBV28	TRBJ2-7	CASSGVGPTGGNYEQYF
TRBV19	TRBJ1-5	CASSNQANQPQHF
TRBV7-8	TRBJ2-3	CASSSAGRGVWNTQYF
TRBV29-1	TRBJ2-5	CSVVGQGLEETQYF